The T cell receptor (beta chain) described here comes from a study of long-term antiretroviral therapy in people with HIV. Trimming removed 2 bases from V and 5 bases from J, with 10 bases in between. Looked up from germline, CDR1 is SEHNR and CDR2 is FQNEAQ (reference sequence). This CDR3 spans 14 amino acids. The assay used was immunoSEQ (version v3.0), run at survey level. Clones were read by immunoSEQ multiplex PCR, and TCRdb kept only the in-frame ones, dropping some. The table records roughly 15,000 clones, about 94% of them present only once. Concerning this clone itself: What it recognizes is unknown.

Each specimen consisted of roughly 1-10 million cryopreserved PBMC prior to extraction of DNA. Study results and limitations: Collection of the blood, which took place between about 2003 and 2017, possibly occurred under older ART regimens. Controls had broader CDR3 length ranges than HIV repertoires did.

The source was unsorted PBMCs, collected just under 6.5 years after starting antiretroviral therapy. This clonotype originated in a woman aged 50 to 60 with HIV. J is TRBJ1-5 and V is TRBV7-9; weak D call: TRBD1 (6 bases). The CDR3 here is CASSLWGGHQPQHF. CDR3 in DNA: TGTGCCAGCAGCTTATGGGGGGGCCATCAGCCCCAGCATTTT.